Each of the 12 T cell receptor beta chains below was sequenced from the same sample in a study of spatial heterogeneity in lung cancer (dated by TCRdb to the late 2010s). Libraries were built with 5' RACE. Sequenced using a NextSeq 500. Using fastp at Q25 and MiXCR, TCRdb reprocessed the public reads and kept productive beta chains. Each CDR3 protein gets just one entry, which takes the most common genes and DNA from the rows behind it. For this sample the table gives about 70,000 distinct CDR3 sequences, of which 8% to 10% were detected only once. The biggest ten clones account for 1.5% to 2% of the sample. Explained via the paper, the time point label denotes: blood at routine non-recurrence follow-up after resection. The material was PBMCs, obtained at follow-up. These receptors all stem from a female donor with early-stage non-small cell lung cancer.

This clonotype came up many times. This chain uses TRBV15 with TRBJ1-4, with D hard to call. This CDR3 comprises 13 residues. Germline V gene sequence: CDR1 LNHNV, CDR2 YYDKDF (reference sequence). Trimming pared 1 base from V and 6 bases from J, leaving 6 bases between. The CDR3 bases are TGTGCCACCAGCAGAGGGAAGGATGAAAAACTGTTTTTT. Translated: CATSRGKDEKLFF.

This clonotype was recorded many times. The chain employs TRBV20-1 and TRBJ1-3; unclear D gene. Germline-derived CDR1 and CDR2 are DFQATT and SNEGSKA (reference sequence). The V end lost 6 bases, the J end lost 7 bases, and 16 bases lay between the germline ends. The CDR3 sequence is 13 residues long. CDR3 protein: CSALETIRNTIYF. CDR3 nucleotides: TGCAGTGCGTTGGAGACAATCCGGAACACCATATATTTT.

This clonotype has a handful of counts. V and J are TRBV15 and TRBJ1-1; D gene unclear. Between the trimmed V and J ends, which lost 3 bases and 0 bases, there was a span of 8 bases. The germline V gene encodes CDR1 LNHNV and CDR2 YYDKDF (reference sequence). The CDR3 is 14 residues long. CDR3 nucleotide sequence: TGTGCCACCAGCAGTCGGGAGATGAACACTGAAGCTTTCTTT. It is translated as CATSSREMNTEAFF.

This clonotype was seen ten or more times. The chain employs TRBV20-1 and TRBJ1-5; D may be TRBD1 (6 bases). The germline V and J ends were trimmed by 3 bases and 1 base, with 10 bases remaining between them. CDR1 DFQATT and CDR2 SNEGSKA come from the germline V gene (reference sequence). This CDR3 is built from 14 residues. CDR3 region: CSASRGPSNQPQHF. The CDR3 DNA reads TGCAGTGCTAGCAGGGGACCGAGCAATCAGCCCCAGCATTTT.

This clonotype came up a few times. The chain carries TRBV5-1 and TRBJ2-1, with 7 bases fitting TRBD1. V shed 3 bases, J shed 5 bases, and the junction held 5 bases outside the gene matches. CDR3 length: 14 amino acids. CDR1 and CDR2 (germline): SGHRS, YFSETQ. The CDR3 reads CASSWSTGDNEQFF. CDR3 nucleotide sequence: TGCGCCAGCAGCTGGTCCACAGGGGACAATGAGCAGTTCTTC.

In this sample, this clonotype turned up many times. This sequence joins TRBV5-1 and TRBJ2-7; TRBD2 might be the D (6 bases). This CDR3 has 13 amino acids. Per germline, CDR1 SGHRS and CDR2 YFSETQ. Deletions cut 2 bases from V and 3 bases from J, with 9 bases between. The CDR3 DNA is TGCGCCAGCAGCTTCGGGGGATTCTACGAGCAGTACTTC. Protein product: CASSFGGFYEQYF.

This sequence joins TRBV7-3 and TRBJ2-1, with TRBD2 matching over 12 bases. The V segment lost 5 bases and the J segment 10 bases; nucleotides outside the gene matches: 9. The CDR3 loop spans 15 amino acids. The germline CDR1 and CDR2 sequences are SGHTA and FQGTGA. The chain's CDR3 is CASSARLAGVWEQFF. As DNA, the CDR3 is TGTGCCAGCAGCGCCCGACTAGCGGGAGTGTGGGAGCAGTTCTTC.

This clonotype was seen repeatedly, ten times or more. The chain links TRBV5-6 to TRBJ1-1; no clear D gene. CDR1 and CDR2 from the germline V gene are SGHDT and YYEEEE. V shed 0 bases and J shed 7 bases, with 4 bases lying between them. This CDR3 is 11 amino acids long. The CDR3 DNA reads TGTGCCAGCAGCTTGGTTAGTGAAGCTTTCTTT. Its translation is CASSLVSEAFF.

This clonotype was found many times. V and J are TRBV18 and TRBJ2-1; the match to TRBD2 covers 12 bases. The CDR3 is 16 amino acids. The V segment lost 6 bases and the J segment 3 bases; nucleotides outside the gene matches: 6. Germline V gives CDR1 KGHSH, CDR2 LQKENI. CDR3 sequence reads: CASSRTSGDYYNEQFF. CDR3 nucleotide sequence: TGTGCCAGCTCTAGGACTAGCGGGGATTACTACAATGAGCAGTTCTTC.

The J gene is TRBJ1-5, the V gene TRBV7-2; D is uncertain. Germline V lookup: CDR1 SGHTA, CDR2 FQGNSA. V was shortened by 2 bases and J by 5 bases, with 7 bases between the two germline ends. The CDR3 is made up of 13 amino acids. CDR3 nucleotide sequence: TGTGCCAGCAGCTTAAACCGTTATCAGCCCCAGCATTTT. Its translation: CASSLNRYQPQHF.

This clonotype was recorded at least ten times. V is TRBV2 and J is TRBJ2-1; D remains unclear. Germline-derived CDR1 and CDR2 are SNHLY and FYNNEI. The V end lost 7 bases, the J end lost 3 bases, and 4 bases lay between the germline ends. CDR3 length: 11 amino acids. The DNA for the CDR3 is TGTGCCAGCACCTTCTACAATGAGCAGTTCTTC. Its translation is CASTFYNEQFF.

Many counts were recorded for this clonotype. V usage is TRBV15 and J usage is TRBJ1-2; 8 bases align to TRBD1. V dropped 6 bases and J dropped 6; count of bases not matched to a gene: 9. The V gene's germline CDR1 is LNHNV and CDR2 YYDKDF (reference sequence). This CDR3 contains 14 residues. The CDR3 here is CATRTGTGRNGYTF. The CDR3 DNA sequence: TGTGCCACCAGAACCGGGACAGGTCGTAATGGCTACACCTTC.